This T cell receptor (beta chain) was sequenced for a study of blood T cells in healthy people across ages (dated by TCRdb to 2013 to 2016). Study-level background: Template switching captured roughly one uniquely barcoded TCR beta cDNA molecule per two T cells in model experiments. To avoid experimental bias, donors of different ages were spread randomly across the sequencing lanes. The study measured age-related changes in TCR beta repertoire diversity using deep sequencing normalized with unique cDNA molecular identifiers. Two additional independent replicas of 1 million unique cDNA reads from the same blood draw were analyzed for two donors (one aged 18 to 29 and one aged 80 or older). Four age groups were formed from the donors: young (average 16 years), middle-aged (less than 40), aged (around 68) and long-lived (approximately 80). General conclusions and limits of the study: Compared with the aged group, the long-lived group had more naive CD4+ T cells, fewer expanded clones and increased TCR diversity, suggesting age selection. Estimates of total diversity based on one million sequenced T cells were considered lower bounds and underestimates. Because donor CMV infection status was unknown, age-related changes in expanded clonotypes were potentially confounded. The percentage of naive T cells measured by flow cytometry correlated strongly with observed TCR beta diversity. Conclusive comparison of naive and antigen-experienced compartments was prevented by the profiling of bulk unsorted PBMCs. Observed TCR beta diversity per million T cells fell roughly linearly with age, and a significant reduction was already apparent by age about 36.

Points on this clonotype: Its target antigen remains unknown. The CDR3 does not end in the conserved phenylalanine or tryptophan, so this is likely a read error.

Preparation of the library involved 5' RACE. The data were produced on an Illumina HiSeq 2500. The second PCR ran for roughly 6 to 11 cycles and used a J-beta primer mix along with a sample-barcoded 5' primer. Each TCR beta cDNA molecule received a unique molecular identifier from a template-switch 5' adaptor carrying 12 random nucleotides. Each sample yielded at least 2.5 million CDR3-containing paired-end reads. All of the RNA was converted into first-strand cDNA using the Mint cDNA synthesis kit, with a TRBC-specific oligonucleotide serving as the primer. After uracil-DNA glycosylase treatment, a first 18-cycle PCR used universal primers M1SS and BC2_uni_R on all cDNA. In the original analysis: Each sample was normalized by randomly selecting 1 million high-quality reads, each carrying a distinct molecular identifier. Instead of being binned into consensus sequences, reads with shared molecular identifiers were discarded. MiTCR, with a Q25 quality threshold and the strictest error-elimination algorithm, was used for CDR3 identification, clonotype clustering and error correction. A nonparametric unseen species model with Euler transformation was used to estimate lower-bound total TCR beta diversity. Using fastp trimming at Q25 and MiXCR clonotype assembly, TCRdb reanalyzed the public sequencing data and kept in-frame beta chains. Each record represents a unique CDR3 protein, reported with the most common genes and DNA among its rows. TCRdb's processing, not the study's, gives the V and J calls here. Present in this sample are 870,000 or so distinct CDR3 sequences, around 28% of which were seen just once. The ten largest clones capture around 16% of the sample.

Compared with germline, V lacks 6 bases and J lacks 6 bases; bases without a gene match: 13. The germline V gene encodes CDR1 MNHEY and CDR2 SVGEGT. Including both end residues, the CDR3 is 16 amino acids long. Of all the DNA, just the CDR3 is kept, 48 bases in frame from base 1. The 40 or so donors, aged about 6 to 100 years, were systemically healthy Caucasian individuals from Russia. Each donor gave approximately 9.4 milliliters of peripheral blood, drawn into EDTA-treated Vacutainer tubes. Ficoll-Paque density-gradient centrifugation was used to isolate PBMCs, with at least 7 million per sample. Total RNA was extracted from PBMCs with Trizol reagent, with at least 5 micrograms obtained per sample. Naive CD45RAhigh/CD27high T cell percentages were measured by flow cytometry on a PBMC aliquot from every donor.

This receptor was obtained from a woman older than 75 in good health. This chain is built from TRBV6-2 or TRBV6-3 and TRBJ1-2; 10 middle bases align to TRBD1. The material sequenced was blood. The DNA sequence follows: TGTGCCAGCAGACGCCTCCTCGGGGACAGGGGAAATGGCTACACCTGC. The translation is CASRRLLGDRGNGYTC.